The 20 T cell receptor beta chains below were found in one sample sequenced in a study of blood T cell repertoires in COVID-19. Some clones are missing from TCRdb's copy, which holds only in-frame ones; the method was immunoSEQ multiplex PCR. The sample yields roughly 250,000 clones, around 90% seen once. The sample comprised PBMCs or T cells enriched from blood (not recorded which). These receptors all come from a woman aged 18-35 years who had recovered from COVID-19.

CDR3 nucleotides: TGTGCCAGCTCACCACCGGGTCCGGGTCGGGTAGCTTTCTTT. Its translation: CASSPPGPGRVAFF. J is TRBJ1-1 and V is TRBV18; no reliable D call. V was cut by 0 bases and J by 10 bases, with 15 bases left in between. The CDR3 loop spans 14 amino acids. Germline assignment: CDR1 KGHSH and CDR2 LQKENI. The full variable domain, completed using reference TRBV18 and TRBJ1-1, is NAGVMQNPRHLVRRRGQEARLRCSPMKGHSHVYWYRQLPEEGLKFMVYLQKENIIDESGMPKERFSAEFPKEGPSILRIQQVVRGDSAAYFCASSPPGPGRVAFFGQGTRLTVV.

The chain has TRBV7-6 and TRBJ1-1, with a tentative D call TRBD1 (6 bases). Germline V gives CDR1 SGHVS, CDR2 FNYEAQ. Trimming took off 6 bases at V and 4 bases at J, with 15 bases between the two ends. The CDR3 consists of 14 residues. The CDR3 DNA sequence: TGTGCCAGCAGTTCCCGAACAGGGAGCACTGAAGCTTTCTTT. The encoded protein is CASSSRTGSTEAFF.

The CDR3 protein is CASSFPKGAVRAFF. CDR3 DNA: TGTGCCAGCAGCTTCCCAAAGGGGGCGGTTCGAGCTTTCTTT. This chain uses TRBV5-6 with TRBJ1-1; 7 positions match TRBD1. The CDR3 totals 14 residues. From germline, CDR1 is SGHDT and CDR2 YYEEEE. V trimming: 2 bases; J trimming: 10 bases; junction bases outside the gene matches: 11.

The V gene is TRBV5-1, the J gene TRBJ2-7, with 8 bases identical to TRBD1. The J segment lost 6 bases and the V segment lost 2 bases, leaving 7 bases of the junction unmatched. Germline V gene data show CDR1 as SGHRS and CDR2 as YFSETQ. This CDR3 has 14 residues. Here the CDR3 reads CASSFRTGHAEQYF. The CDR3 DNA follows: TGCGCCAGCAGCTTCCGGACAGGGCACGCCGAGCAGTACTTC.

V is TRBV3-1 (or the pseudogene TRBV3-2) and J is TRBJ1-5; 8 bases line up with TRBD1. This CDR3 region has 14 residues. Looked up from germline, CDR1 is LGHDT and CDR2 is YNNKEL (reference sequence). The V gene end was trimmed by 11 bases and the J gene end by 1 base; junction bases not matched to a gene: 7. CDR3 bases: TGTGCCGGACAGGGAGTCGGAAGCAATCAGCCCCAGCATTTT. As protein: CAGQGVGSNQPQHF.

This clone was picked up one time. No DNA is shown, since the ends of the CDR3 on it are uncertain; the CDR3 is the one TCRdb lists. The chain is built from TRBV7-2 and TRBJ2-5; the table's D call, TRBD2, was not checked against the DNA. Germline V gene sequence: CDR1 SGHTA, CDR2 FQGNSA. Termini included, the CDR3 measures 13 amino acids. The CDR3: CASSSSTSVTQYF.

This chain uses TRBV12-3 or TRBV12-4 with TRBJ2-1, with TRBD2 as a possible D gene (6 bases). The CDR3 is made up of 12 amino acids. With 5 bases removed from V and 9 bases from J, the gap between germline ends came to 11 bases. Here the CDR3 DNA reads TGTGCCAGCAGTCCCCTGGGGGGTGAGCAGTTCTTC. This codes for CASSPLGGEQFF.

The gene calls are TRBV11-2 and TRBJ2-3; D ambiguous. V was pared by 1 base and J by 5 bases, with 7 bases between. This CDR3 has 13 amino acids. Germline V CDR1 and CDR2: SGHAT, FQNNGV. Written as DNA, the CDR3 is TGTGCCAGCAGCTTAGGGCTCCGAGATACGCAGTATTTT. Protein sequence: CASSLGLRDTQYF. Combining the CDR3 with reference TRBV11-2 and TRBJ2-3 gives the whole variable domain EAGVAQSPRYKIIEKRQSVAFWCNPISGHATLYWYQQILGQGPKLLIQFQNNGVVDDSQLPKDRFSAERLKGVDSTLKIQPAKLEDSAVYLCASSLGLRDTQYFGPGTRLTVL.

This chain joins TRBV21-1 and TRBJ1-4; the tabulated D call, TRBD1, remains unverified against the DNA. TRBV21-1 is deemed a pseudogene. This CDR3 region has 14 residues. The CDR3 loop reads CASSPGTGNEKLFF. CDR3 coding DNA: TGTGCCAGCAGTCCCGGGACAGGCAATGAAAAACTGTTTTTT.

V gene TRBV2 combines with J gene TRBJ2-3; a possible D gene is TRBD2 (6 bases). Trimming left V 11 bases short and J 4 bases short, with 10 bases between. The CDR3 runs to 11 residues. Per the germline V gene, CDR1 is SNHLY and CDR2 is FYNNEI. CDR3 nucleotide sequence: TGTGCCTGCGGGATATCAGATACGCAGTATTTT. Protein sequence: CACGISDTQYF.

CDR3 coding DNA: TGTGCCAGCAGCGAGGGGACAGGGCACGCTGAAGCTTTCTTT. Translation gives CASSEGTGHAEAFF. V gene TRBV9 combines with J gene TRBJ1-1; TRBD1 aligns across 9 bases. CDR1 and CDR2 (germline): SGDLS, YYNGEE. V lost 3 bases, J lost 6 bases, and 6 bases stayed unmatched. The length of the CDR3 is 14 residues.

The genes are TRBV20-1 and TRBJ1-6; the D gene is possibly TRBD1 (5 bases). CDR1 and CDR2 (germline): DFQATT, SNEGSKA (reference sequence). Trimming cost V 3 bases and J 6 bases, with 24 bases left between them. CDR3 length: 18 residues. DNA for the CDR3: TGCAGTGCTAGTGCGATCGGGGGTATTCTCTCGGGTAATTCACCCCTCCACTTT. Protein: CSASAIGGILSGNSPLHF.

The chain has TRBV9 and TRBJ1-5; tentative D call: TRBD1 (6 bases). The CDR3 extends over 13 amino acids. Germline V gene lookup returns CDR1 SGDLS and CDR2 YYNGEE. Trimming pared 3 bases from V and 5 bases from J, leaving 9 bases between. The CDR3 DNA sequence: TGTGCCAGCAGCGCCTCAGGGGATCAGCCCCAGCATTTT. Its translation: CASSASGDQPQHF.

This chain uses TRBV11-3 with TRBJ1-1, with 7 bases aligning to TRBD1. CDR1 is SGHNT and CDR2 is YENEEA in the germline V gene. The CDR3 has 13 amino acids. V lost 2 bases and J lost 5; bases outside the gene matches: 2. The CDR3 sequence is CASSLSRGTEAFF. In DNA, the CDR3 is TGTGCCAGCAGCTTATCCAGGGGGACTGAAGCTTTCTTT.

This chain connects TRBV11-2 to TRBJ2-7, with 8 bases identical to TRBD1. After removal of 0 bases from V and 3 bases from J, the junction contained 4 bases not matched to a gene. This CDR3 is 15 amino acids long. In germline, CDR1 is SGHAT, CDR2 FQNNGV. The CDR3 reads CASSLEGTGHYEQYF. The DNA for the CDR3 is TGTGCCAGCAGCTTAGAAGGGACAGGTCACTACGAGCAGTACTTC.

This chain connects TRBV28 to TRBJ1-1, with 9 bases aligning to TRBD1. The CDR3 runs 16 residues. CDR1 and CDR2 from the germline V gene are MDHEN and SYDVKM. The V and J ends lost 4 bases and 6 bases, in that order; junction bases with no gene match: 12. The CDR3 sequence: CASSSPLQGAVSEAFF. The CDR3 coding sequence is TGTGCCAGCAGTTCCCCATTACAGGGGGCAGTGTCTGAAGCTTTCTTT.

The chain has TRBV4-2 and TRBJ1-3; D not resolved. V gave up 1 base and J gave up 4 bases, with 11 bases separating them. Germline CDR1 is LGHNA and CDR2 is YNFKEQ. The CDR3 extends over 15 amino acids. The DNA of the CDR3 is TGTGCCAGCAGCCAAGGCGGTGTTTCGGGAAACACCATATATTTT. It specifies CASSQGGVSGNTIYF.

The chain is built from TRBV7-3 and TRBJ1-6; D may be TRBD1 (5 bases). Trimming shortened V by 1 base and J by 7 bases, and 8 bases separated the two germline ends. The CDR3 runs 14 residues. Germline values: CDR1 SGHTA, CDR2 FQGTGA. The CDR3 here is CASSLMEGNSPLHF. The CDR3 bases are TGTGCCAGCAGCTTAATGGAGGGGAATTCACCCCTCCACTTT.

The chain is built from TRBV11-2 and TRBJ2-1, with D possibly being TRBD2 (7 bases). Trimming stripped 5 bases from V and 6 bases from J, with 17 bases between. The CDR3 totals 15 residues. Germline V lookup: CDR1 SGHAT, CDR2 FQNNGV. The CDR3 DNA follows: TGTGCCAGCAGCCCACGAGGGGGGGCCGTCAATGAGCAGTTCTTC. Residues: CASSPRGGAVNEQFF.

CDR3 DNA: TGCGCCAGCAGCCAAGACGCCCTAGACAGGGCTGACTCCTACGAGCAGTACTTC. Translating gives CASSQDALDRADSYEQYF. The chain couples TRBV4-1 to TRBJ2-7, with 7 bases identical to TRBD1. J gave up 0 bases and V 0 bases, and 11 bases lay outside the gene matches. The CDR3 is 18 residues long. Per germline, CDR1 MGHRA and CDR2 YSYEKL.